These T cell receptor beta chains were read from a single sample in a study of cytomegalovirus exposure and HLA in healthy donors. Sequenced by immunoSEQ multiplex PCR; TCRdb stores in-frame clones only, minus some. The sample holds 110,000 to 150,000 clones, about 77% seen once. Sequenced material: PBMCs. These receptors all stem from a male donor in good health and CMV-seronegative. Both conserved end residues are trimmed from each CDR3. Some rows have no size entry. The others give once, few or many, or a class for an expanded clone.

TRBV7-9	-	-	ASSLRDGGTPYEQY
TRBV13	-	TRBJ1-1	ASSPPGANTEAF
TRBV5-1	-	TRBJ2-5	ASSSVGRGSVQETQY
TRBV9	-	TRBJ2-3	ASSGGPGTDTQY
TRBV30	few	TRBJ1-2	AWSVYGRGNYGYT
TRBV7-3	-	TRBJ2-2	ASRRASGTNTGELF
TRBV25-1	-	TRBJ1-1	ATQTFQTAF
TRBV30	-	TRBJ2-3	ASIDSGVGDTQY
TRBV7-6	-	TRBJ1-1	ASSLEQNTEAF
TRBV27	-	TRBJ2-5	ASSLTYTQETQY
TRBV9	few	TRBJ2-7	ASSVGQDSGSEQY
TRBV7-9	-	TRBJ2-1	ASSAGQGASYNEQF
TRBV2	-	TRBJ2-1	ASTGTGSSYNEQF
TRBV6-6	-	TRBJ1-3	ASSYPRDRVGNTIY
TRBV6-5	once	TRBJ2-1	ASTGTSLGDEQF
TRBV19	-	TRBJ1-6	ASCRFRSYNSPLH
TRBV29-1	-	TRBJ2-1	SVLRDNIDEQF
TRBV6-5	few	TRBJ1-1	ASSYGPGTGDTEAF
TRBV4-1	many	TRBJ1-5	ASSPSKIGSGSGNQPQH
TRBV5-1	-	TRBJ2-3	ASSQGALEADTQY
TRBV19	few	TRBJ2-7	ASSLQGSSYEQY
TRBV10-3	few	TRBJ2-4	AISERGSAKNSQY
TRBV6-1	-	TRBJ1-2	ATRQILANYGYT
TRBV2	-	TRBJ2-1	ASSRTGLWNEQF
TRBV29-1	-	TRBJ1-2	SVDRGLGGYT
TRBV7-3	once	TRBJ2-6	ASSPQSFGANGLT
TRBV6-4	-	TRBJ2-2	ASSQNRANTGELF
TRBV6-6	-	TRBJ2-1	ASRGSSYNEQF
TRBV2	-	TRBJ1-3	ASRIDTSSGNTIY
TRBV30	-	TRBJ1-5	AWSRRGNQPQH
TRBV5-1	-	TRBJ2-3	ASSITGTGGVDTQY
TRBV6-5	once	TRBJ1-2	ASSYSGRGFYGYT
TRBV29-1	-	TRBJ1-5	SVGTGGQPQH
TRBV7-9	-	TRBJ2-5	ASSLDRVVGETQY
TRBV12-5	-	TRBJ2-5	ASGLYPGPAGQY
TRBV7-9	-	TRBJ1-1	ASSLGAGIEAF
TRBV6-6	-	TRBJ2-7	ASSYSRRGGSYEQY
TRBV7-2	-	TRBJ1-2	ASSVGGGYGYT
TRBV7-9	-	TRBJ2-1	ASSFGTSNEQF
TRBV19	-	TRBJ1-3	ASSISRGLGNTIY
TRBV2	once	TRBJ2-5	ASKRASGGAQETQY
TRBV2	-	TRBJ2-4	ASSDGYSLAKNIQY
TRBV4-1	-	-	ASSQTGFSYEQY
TRBV27	-	TRBJ1-2	ASSGTANYGYT
TRBV4-1	-	TRBJ2-7	ASSQVDRGIYEQY
TRBV27	-	TRBJ1-1	ASSLDTNTEAF
TRBV7-9	-	TRBJ1-4	ASSDDSGETGVF
TRBV2	-	TRBJ2-7	ASSEFHYEQY
TRBV28	-	TRBJ2-6	ASSRSSGADVLT
TRBV5-4	-	TRBJ2-5	ASSSRHRVDEGTQY
TRBV5-4	-	TRBJ2-6	ASSWGGTGKVGANGLT
TRBV10-2	-	TRBJ2-1	ASSESGREQF
TRBV7-9	-	TRBJ2-1	ASSFSGRRVNEQF
TRBV2	few	TRBJ1-5	ASSEWTVSNQPQH
TRBV19	-	TRBJ2-7	ASSIGTGVQY